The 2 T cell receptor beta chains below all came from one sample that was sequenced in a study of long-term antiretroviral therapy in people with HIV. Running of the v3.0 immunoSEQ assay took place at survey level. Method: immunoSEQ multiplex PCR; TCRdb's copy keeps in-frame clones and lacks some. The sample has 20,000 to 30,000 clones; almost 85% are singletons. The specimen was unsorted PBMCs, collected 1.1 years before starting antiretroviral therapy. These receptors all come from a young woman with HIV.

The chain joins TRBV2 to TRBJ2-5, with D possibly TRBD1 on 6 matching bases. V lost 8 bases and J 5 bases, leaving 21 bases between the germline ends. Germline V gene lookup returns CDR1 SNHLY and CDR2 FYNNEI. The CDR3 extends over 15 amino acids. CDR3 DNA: TGTGCCAGCTCATCGGGCGCAGGGGCAGAGGAGACCCAGTACTTC. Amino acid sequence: CASSSGAGAEETQYF.

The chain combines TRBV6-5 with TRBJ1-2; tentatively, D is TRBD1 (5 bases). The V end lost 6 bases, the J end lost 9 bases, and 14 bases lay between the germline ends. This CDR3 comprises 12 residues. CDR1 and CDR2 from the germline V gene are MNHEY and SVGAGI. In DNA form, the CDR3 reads TGTGCCAGCAGCAACCCCCAGGGAAGCTACACCTTC. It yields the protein CASSNPQGSYTF.